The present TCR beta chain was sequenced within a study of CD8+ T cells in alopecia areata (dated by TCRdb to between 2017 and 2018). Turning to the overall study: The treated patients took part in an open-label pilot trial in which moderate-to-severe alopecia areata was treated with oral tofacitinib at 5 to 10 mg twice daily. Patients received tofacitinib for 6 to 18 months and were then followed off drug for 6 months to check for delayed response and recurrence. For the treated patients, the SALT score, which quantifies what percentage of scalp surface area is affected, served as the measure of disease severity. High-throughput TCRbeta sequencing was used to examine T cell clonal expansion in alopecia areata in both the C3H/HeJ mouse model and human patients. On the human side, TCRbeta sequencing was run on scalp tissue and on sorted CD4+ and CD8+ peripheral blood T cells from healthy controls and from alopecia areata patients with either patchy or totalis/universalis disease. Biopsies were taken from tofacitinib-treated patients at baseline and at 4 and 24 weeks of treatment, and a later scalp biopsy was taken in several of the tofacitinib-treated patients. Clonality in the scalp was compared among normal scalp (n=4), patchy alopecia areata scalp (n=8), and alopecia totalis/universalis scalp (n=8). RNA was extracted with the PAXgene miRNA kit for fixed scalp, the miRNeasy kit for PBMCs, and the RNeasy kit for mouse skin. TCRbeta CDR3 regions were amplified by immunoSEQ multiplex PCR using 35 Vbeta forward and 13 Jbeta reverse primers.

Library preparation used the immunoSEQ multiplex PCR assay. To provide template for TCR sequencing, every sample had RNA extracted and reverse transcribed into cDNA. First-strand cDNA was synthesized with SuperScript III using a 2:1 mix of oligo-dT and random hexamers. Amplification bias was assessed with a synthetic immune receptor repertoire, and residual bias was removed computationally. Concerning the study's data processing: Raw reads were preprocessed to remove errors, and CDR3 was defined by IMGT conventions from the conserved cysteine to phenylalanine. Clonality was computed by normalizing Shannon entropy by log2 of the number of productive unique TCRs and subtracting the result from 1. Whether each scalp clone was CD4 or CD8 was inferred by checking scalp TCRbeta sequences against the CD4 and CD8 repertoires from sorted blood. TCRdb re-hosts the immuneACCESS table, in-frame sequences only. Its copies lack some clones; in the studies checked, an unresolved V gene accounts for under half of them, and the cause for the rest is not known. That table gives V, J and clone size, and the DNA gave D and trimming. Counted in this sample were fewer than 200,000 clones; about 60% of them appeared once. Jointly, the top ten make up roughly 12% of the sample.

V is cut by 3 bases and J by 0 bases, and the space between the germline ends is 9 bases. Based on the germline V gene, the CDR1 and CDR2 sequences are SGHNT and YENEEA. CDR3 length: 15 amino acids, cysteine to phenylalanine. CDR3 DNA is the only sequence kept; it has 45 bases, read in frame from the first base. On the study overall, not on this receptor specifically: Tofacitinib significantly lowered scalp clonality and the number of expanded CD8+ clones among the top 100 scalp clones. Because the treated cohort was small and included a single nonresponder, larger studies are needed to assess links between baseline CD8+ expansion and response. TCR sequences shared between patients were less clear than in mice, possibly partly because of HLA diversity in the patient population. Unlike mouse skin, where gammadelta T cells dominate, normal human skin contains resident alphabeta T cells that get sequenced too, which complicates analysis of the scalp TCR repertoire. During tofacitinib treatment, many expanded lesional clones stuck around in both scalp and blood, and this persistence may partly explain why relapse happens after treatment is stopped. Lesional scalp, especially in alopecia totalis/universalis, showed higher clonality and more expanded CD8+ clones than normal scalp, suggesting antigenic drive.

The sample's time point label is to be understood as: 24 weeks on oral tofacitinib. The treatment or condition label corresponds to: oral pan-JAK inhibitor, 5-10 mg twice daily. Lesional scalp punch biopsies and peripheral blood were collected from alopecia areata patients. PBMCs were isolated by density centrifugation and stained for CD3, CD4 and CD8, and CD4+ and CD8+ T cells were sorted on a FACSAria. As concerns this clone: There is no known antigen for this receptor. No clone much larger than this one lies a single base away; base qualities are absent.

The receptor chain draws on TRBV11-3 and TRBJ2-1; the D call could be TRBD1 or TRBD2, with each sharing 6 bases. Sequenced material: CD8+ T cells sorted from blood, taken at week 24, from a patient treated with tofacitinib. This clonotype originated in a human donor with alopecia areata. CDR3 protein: CASSLGGSSYNEQFF. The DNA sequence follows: TGTGCCAGCAGCTTGGGGGGCAGCTCCTACAATGAGCAGTTCTTC.